Presented here are 9 T cell receptor beta chains from one specimen sequenced in a study of metastatic and nonmetastatic thyroid tumors. Among the patients, none had received any treatment before thyroid surgery. TCRdb reprocessed the PCR reads using MiXCR. Among tens of thousands of clones listed, around 10% were seen once. The sample was blood. These receptors came from a female donor with papillary thyroid cancer or a benign thyroid nodule (not recorded which). Some clones in this sample may be carry-over from other donors' samples.

This clone was seen repeatedly, ten times or more. The rearrangement links TRBV9 to TRBJ2-1; 12 nucleotides line up with TRBD2. With V trimmed by 0 bases and J by 0 bases, 1 base remained unmatched. Germline lookup yields CDR1 SGDLS and CDR2 YYNGEE. This CDR3 contains 17 residues. The CDR3 DNA sequence: TGTGCCAGCAGCGTAGGGACTAGCGGGGCCTCCTACAATGAGCAGTTCTTC. Residues: CASSVGTSGASYNEQFF.

This clone was seen ten or more times. The chain recombines TRBV2 with TRBJ1-1; a weak D match, TRBD1 (5 bases). CDR3 length: 15 amino acids. The V and J ends lost 7 bases and 2 bases respectively, with 17 bases between them. Germline V CDR1 and CDR2: SNHLY, FYNNEI. The CDR3 is CASTNLGGYNTEAFF. CDR3 DNA sequence: TGTGCCAGCACTAACCTTGGGGGGTACAACACTGAAGCTTTCTTT.

Concerning this clone: With a much larger clone just one base away, this may be a read error. J is TRBJ2-5 and V is TRBV7-2, with D unresolved. The CDR3 is 14 residues long. Germline V gene lookup returns CDR1 SGHTA and CDR2 FQGNSA. CDR3 in DNA: TGTGCCATCAGCCCCCCCTGGGCCCAAGAGACCCAGTACTTC. It is translated as CAISPPWAQETQYF.

This clone appeared many times. Its ends do not fully match the called genes, so a read error is possible. This sequence joins TRBV5-1 and TRBJ2-3; TRBD1 aligns across 7 bases. Per germline, CDR1 SGHRS and CDR2 YFSETQ. There are 14 residues in the CDR3. The CDR3 DNA reads TGCGCCAGCAGCCCGGGACAGTCCCCAGATACGCGGTATTTT. This translates into CASSPGQSPDTRYF.

The sample holds many counts of this clone. This chain uses TRBV25-1 with TRBJ2-5; 11 bases agree with TRBD2. J gave up 5 bases and V 8 bases, and 10 bases lay outside the gene matches. From germline, CDR1 is MGHDK and CDR2 SYGVNS. The CDR3 length is 15 residues. CDR3 amino acids: CASASSGRTGETQYF. The DNA of the CDR3 is TGTGCCAGCGCATCTAGCGGGAGGACCGGGGAGACCCAGTACTTC.

In its sample, this clone was seen a few times. A much larger clone lies one base from this, so it may be a read error. Given the absence of the conserved phenylalanine or tryptophan at the CDR3 end, a read error is likely. The chain carries TRBV20-1 and TRBJ2-2; 14 bases fit TRBD2. With 7 bases clipped from V and 6 bases from J, the junction kept 4 bases outside the gene matches. The CDR3 runs 14 residues. Germline CDR1 is DFQATT and CDR2 is SNEGSKA (reference sequence). CDR3 loop: CSVSGLAGAGELFL. The CDR3 nucleotides read TGCAGTGTCTCGGGACTAGCGGGGGCCGGGGAGCTGTTTTTA.

This clone was found many times. The chain joins TRBV27 to TRBJ2-7, with 9 positions matching TRBD1. Trimming at V came to 5 bases and at J to 1 base, leaving 3 bases not matched to a gene. The CDR3 covers 14 residues. The germline CDR1 and CDR2 sequences are MNHEY and SMNVEV (reference sequence). The DNA of the CDR3 is TGTGCCAGCAGTCGACAGGGGGTATCCTACGAGCAGTACTTC. Translation: CASSRQGVSYEQYF.

In this sample, this clone turned up many times. The rearrangement uses TRBV5-1 and TRBJ1-1, with TRBD1 as a possible D gene (5 bases). The germline V gene has CDR1 SGHRS and CDR2 YFSETQ. CDR3 length equals 14 residues. Between the trimmed V and J ends, which lost 2 bases and 2 bases, there was a span of 10 bases. This CDR3 reads CASSFWGVNTEAFF. The CDR3, as DNA: TGCGCCAGCAGCTTTTGGGGGGTAAACACTGAAGCTTTCTTT.

The CDR3 region has the DNA TGCGCCAGCAGCTTGGGGGGGCGAGACGAAGGGGAGACCCAGTACTTC. The encoded protein is CASSLGGRDEGETQYF. The chain is built from TRBV5-1 and TRBJ2-5; the D gene is possibly TRBD1 (6 bases). Germline V gene sequence: CDR1 SGHRS, CDR2 YFSETQ. CDR3 length: 16 residues. V was clipped by 0 bases and J by 5 bases, with 17 bases between them. Drawing the rest from reference TRBV5-1 and TRBJ2-5, the complete variable domain is KAGVTQTPRYLIKTRGQQVTLSCSPISGHRSVSWYQQTPGQGLQFLFEYFSETQRNKGNFPGRFSGRQFSNSRSEMNVSTLELGDSALYLCASSLGGRDEGETQYFGPGTRLLVL.